This entry is about one T cell receptor beta chain. Random hexamers served to reverse transcribe roughly 0.5 to 1 ug RNA. MiXCR, applied by TCRdb to the immunoSEQ multiplex PCR reads, yields one record per CDR3 protein. This table has approximately 130,000 distinct CDR3 sequences, approximately 89% appearing once. This entry belongs to a study of CD8 T cells in Susac syndrome. The V gene's germline CDR1 is ENHRY and CDR2 SYGVKD. V gave up 11 bases and J gave up 2 bases, with 12 bases separating them. This CDR3 region has 12 residues. Sequenced sample: CD8+ T cells from PBMCs. The sequence was collected from a human donor with multiple sclerosis. The chain joins TRBV10-3 to TRBJ1-1; weak D call: TRBD1 (6 bases). CDR3: CAVEGGNTEAFF. CDR3 in DNA: TGTGCCGTAGAGGGGGGAAACACTGAAGCTTTCTTT.